A single sample gave rise to the 2 T cell receptor beta chains below, sequenced in a study of T cells in Graves' hyperthyroidism and ophthalmopathy. RNA transcripts gave rise to amplified TCR beta CDR3 regions. With the HTBI primer set, the TCR CDR3 went through a first round of RT-PCR. TCRdb re-called the multiplex PCR reads through MiXCR, storing one row per CDR3 protein. The repertoire holds 500,000 to 650,000 distinct CDR3 sequences, with 12% to 15% as singletons. The sequenced sample consisted of blood. Receptors were obtained from a woman between 40 and 50 years old with Graves' hyperthyroidism.

Ten or more counts support this clonotype. The chain has TRBV5-1 and TRBJ2-3, with 9 positions matching TRBD1. Trimming at V came to 1 base and at J to 4 bases, leaving 4 bases not matched to a gene. Germline loops: CDR1 SGHRS, CDR2 YFSETQ. This CDR3 is built from 15 residues. As DNA, the CDR3 is TGCGCCAGCAGCTTGTGGACAGGGGATGCAGATACGCAGTATTTT. Translation gives CASSLWTGDADTQYF.

J is TRBJ2-1 and V is TRBV20-1, with 11 nucleotides matching TRBD2. Germline CDR1 reads DFQATT; CDR2 reads SNEGSKA (reference sequence). The CDR3 is 14 amino acids. V trimming: 6 bases; J trimming: 2 bases; junction bases outside the gene matches: 3. DNA of the CDR3: TGCAGTGCACTAGCGGGAGTCCCCTACAATGAGCAGTTCTTC. This sequence encodes CSALAGVPYNEQFF.